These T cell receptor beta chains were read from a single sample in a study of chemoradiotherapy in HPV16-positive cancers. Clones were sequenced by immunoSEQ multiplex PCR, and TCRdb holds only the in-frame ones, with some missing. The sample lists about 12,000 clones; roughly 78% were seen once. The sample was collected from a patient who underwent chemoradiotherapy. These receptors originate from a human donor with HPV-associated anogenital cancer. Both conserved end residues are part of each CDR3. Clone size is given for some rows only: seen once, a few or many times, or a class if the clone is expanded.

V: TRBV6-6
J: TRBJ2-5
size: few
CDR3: CASRPTGSTIQETQYF

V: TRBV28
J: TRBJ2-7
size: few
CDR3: CASSFNVRDSSSYEQYF

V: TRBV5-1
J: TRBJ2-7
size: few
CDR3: CASSSGLSSYEQYF

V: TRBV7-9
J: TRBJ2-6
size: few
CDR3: CASSLWAAQSSGANVLTF

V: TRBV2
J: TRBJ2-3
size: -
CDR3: CASSMRRGGDTQYF

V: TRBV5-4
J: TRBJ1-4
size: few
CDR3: CATKGVGEKLFF

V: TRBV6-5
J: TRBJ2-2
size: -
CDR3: CASSYRGTGELFF

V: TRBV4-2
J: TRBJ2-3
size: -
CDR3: CASSQELAGGTDTQYF

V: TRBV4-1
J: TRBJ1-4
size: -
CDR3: CASSQYGTGNEKLFF

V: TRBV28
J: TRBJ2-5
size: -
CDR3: CASSDRTGGNQETQYF

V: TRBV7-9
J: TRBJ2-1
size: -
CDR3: CASSFPLANNEQFF

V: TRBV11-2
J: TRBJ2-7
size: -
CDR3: CASSAFGNKYEQYF

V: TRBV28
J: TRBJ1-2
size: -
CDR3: CASRQGFYGYTF

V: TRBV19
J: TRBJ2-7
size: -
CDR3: CASSKPGLYEQYF

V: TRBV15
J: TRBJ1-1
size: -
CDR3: CATSRENREWAPGLNTEAFF

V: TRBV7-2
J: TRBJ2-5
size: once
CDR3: CASRGGRQETQYF

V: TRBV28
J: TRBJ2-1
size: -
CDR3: CASSFTGGTEQFF

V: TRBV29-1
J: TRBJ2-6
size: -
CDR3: CSVEAGGSGANVLTF

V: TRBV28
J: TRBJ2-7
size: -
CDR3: CASSLPGVGSYEQYF

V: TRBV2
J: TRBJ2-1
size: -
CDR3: CASSDFGQGAGPNEQFF

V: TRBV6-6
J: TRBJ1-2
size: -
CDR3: CASSYPGTELRDGYTF

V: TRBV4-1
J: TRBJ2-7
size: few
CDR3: CASSQDSDGDRDYEQYF

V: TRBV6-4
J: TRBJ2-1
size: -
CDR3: CASSPEGGSYNEQFF

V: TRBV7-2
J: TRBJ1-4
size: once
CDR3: CASSSNLGLGEKLFF

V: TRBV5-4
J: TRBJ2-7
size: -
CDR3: CASSLGIVPTYEQYF

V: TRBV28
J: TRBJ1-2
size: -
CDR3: CASSLITPWGGDQNYGYTF

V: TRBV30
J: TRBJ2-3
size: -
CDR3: CAWSVFWPSTDTQYF

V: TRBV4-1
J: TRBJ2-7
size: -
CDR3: CASSQVKTGYEQYF

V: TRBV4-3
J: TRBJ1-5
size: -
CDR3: CASSQDRQRYSNQPQHF

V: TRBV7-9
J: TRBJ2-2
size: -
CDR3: CASSSFSGRGTGELFF

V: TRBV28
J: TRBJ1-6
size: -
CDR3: CASSLFRDSQNSPLHF

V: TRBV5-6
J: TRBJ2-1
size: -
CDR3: CASSQWTGDNEQFF

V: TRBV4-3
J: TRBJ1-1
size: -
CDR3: CASSQGIGLNTEAFF

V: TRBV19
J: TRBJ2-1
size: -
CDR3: CASSIGGGRAGEQFF

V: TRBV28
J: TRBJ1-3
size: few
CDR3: CASSLSGAGNTIYF

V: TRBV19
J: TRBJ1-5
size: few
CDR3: CASSLMGAVKPQHF

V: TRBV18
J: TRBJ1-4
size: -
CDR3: CASSPLRGDEKLFF

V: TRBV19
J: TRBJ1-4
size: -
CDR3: CASRKSTGTNEKLFF

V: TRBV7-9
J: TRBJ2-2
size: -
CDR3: CASSRQGTNTGELFF

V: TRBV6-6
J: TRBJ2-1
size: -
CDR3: CASSRLVNNEQFF

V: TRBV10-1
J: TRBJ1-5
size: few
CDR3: CASSLNSNQPQHF

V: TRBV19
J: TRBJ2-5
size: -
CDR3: CASSTTGSETQYF

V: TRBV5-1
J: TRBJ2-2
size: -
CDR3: CASSFGGNSGELFF

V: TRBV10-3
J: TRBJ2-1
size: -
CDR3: CAINRQGGNEQFF

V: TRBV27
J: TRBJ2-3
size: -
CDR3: CASSLWAAGTDTQYF

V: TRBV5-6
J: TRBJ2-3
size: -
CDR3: CASSLADTQYF

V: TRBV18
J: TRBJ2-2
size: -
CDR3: CASSRQGPAGELFF

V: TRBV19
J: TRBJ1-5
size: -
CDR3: CASSSVRGADSNQPQHF

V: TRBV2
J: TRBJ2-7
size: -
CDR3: CASRGDPSSYEQYF

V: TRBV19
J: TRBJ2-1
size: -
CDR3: CASSIGMSSYNEQFF

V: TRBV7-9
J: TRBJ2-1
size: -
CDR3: CASSPSYDEQFF

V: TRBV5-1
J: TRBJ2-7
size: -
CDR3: CASSLERQAGLYEQYF

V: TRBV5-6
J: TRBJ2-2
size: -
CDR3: CASSLRTSGRELFF

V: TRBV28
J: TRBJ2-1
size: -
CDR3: CASRPAGVDNEQFF